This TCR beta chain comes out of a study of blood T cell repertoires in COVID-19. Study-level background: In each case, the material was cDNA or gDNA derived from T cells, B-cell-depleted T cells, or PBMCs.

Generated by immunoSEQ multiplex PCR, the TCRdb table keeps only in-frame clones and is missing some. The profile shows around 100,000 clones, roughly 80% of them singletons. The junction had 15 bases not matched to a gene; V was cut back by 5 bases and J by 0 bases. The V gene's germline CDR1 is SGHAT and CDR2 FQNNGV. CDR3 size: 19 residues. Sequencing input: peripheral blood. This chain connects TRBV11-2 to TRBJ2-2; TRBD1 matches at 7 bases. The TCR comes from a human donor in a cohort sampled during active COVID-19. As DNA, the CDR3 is TGTGCCAGCAGCGCACGACAGGGAAGGGGATGGGCGAACACCGGGGAGCTGTTTTTT. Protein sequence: CASSARQGRGWANTGELFF.